The present entry profiles one T cell receptor beta chain with its context. Its antigen is currently not known. Base qualities are not at hand, and no much larger clone is one base apart. Interpreted using the paper, the time point label stands for: peripheral blood 6 weeks after treatment start. The cohort included 25 to 30 patients with locally advanced or metastatic urothelial carcinoma who were treated at Memorial Sloan Kettering on a trial protocol. Peripheral blood mononuclear cells were collected from each patient pretreatment and during treatment, giving between 1 and 8 total time points per patient. The Qiagen DNeasy Blood extraction kit was used to purify genomic DNA from total PBMCs and from tumor samples. PBMCs were collected pretreatment and during treatment, and were isolated and stored as previously described. This sample was included in a study of PD-L1 blockade in urothelial cancer (dated by TCRdb to 2016 to 2017). The study in broad terms: Every patient began therapy at some point between 2014 and 2015 and was given atezolizumab 1,200 mg intravenously every 3 weeks. About nine tenths of the roughly 29 patients were males with bladder-origin urothelial cancer, and about 65% of the 29 reported a prior smoking history. Patients had an ECOG performance status of 0 or 1 and had received between 0 and 3 prior chemotherapy regimens. Durable clinical benefit was defined as a progression-free survival longer than 6 months, and TCR features were additionally tested against progression-free survival and overall survival. Blood samples were analyzed 3 weeks after the start of treatment (second dose) and 6 weeks after the start of treatment. In the same patients, whole exome sequencing and RNA sequencing of pretreatment tumors were performed in addition to TCR sequencing. Fewer than ten patients achieved durable clinical benefit and some 21 did not. Blood samples gave a median of approximately 150,000 T cells and tens of thousands of unique TCRs, with a median clonality of around 0.074. Approximately 29 patients had pretreatment blood TCR-seq, some 24 had at least one posttreatment blood collection, and some 24 had tumor TCR-seq. The study was an exploratory multi-omic analysis of somatic, immune and clinical correlates of response to PD-L1 blockade with atezolizumab in urothelial cancer. TCR sequencing covered pretreatment tumor samples and matched, serially collected peripheral blood taken before and after atezolizumab treatment. What the work shows at the level of the full study, not this receptor alone: A pretreatment peripheral blood TCR clonality below the median was linked to improved progression-free and overall survival. Because the sample size was small (n ≈ 27) and many exploratory analyses were performed, the results are intended to be hypothesis-generating. Patients with durable benefit showed greater expansion of tumor-associated TCR clones in peripheral blood 3 weeks after starting treatment (n ≈ 21, p = 0.022).

Synthetic TCR analog templates were spiked into each PCR to estimate absolute template abundance from read counts. TCRbeta CDR3 regions were amplified from genomic DNA with bias-controlled V and J gene primers using the immunoSEQ assay. Sequencing of rearranged TCRbeta segments was performed at approximately 20X coverage. In the authors' own workflow: Sequencing errors were corrected by clustering and CDR3s were annotated against IMGT to assign V, D and J genes. Only productive TCRbeta rearrangements were used in downstream analyses, excluding out-of-frame or stop-codon sequences. Clonality was calculated as one minus the Shannon entropy normalized by the log of the number of unique productive sequences. Fisher's exact test with Benjamini-Hochberg correction, at a threshold of adjusted p below 0.01, was used to find clones that differed between time points or between blood and tumor. TCRdb mirrors the immuneACCESS table, restricted to in-frame sequences. Some clones are absent from its copies; in checked studies, under half trace to an unresolved V gene, and the reason for the others is unknown. For V, J and clone size, that table is used; D and trimming come from the DNA. The sample table records about 130,000 clones; about 82% of these occur just once. 2.4% of the sample goes to the ten largest clones.

Including cysteine and phenylalanine, the CDR3 has 16 amino acids. The kept DNA is CDR3 alone, 48 bases in frame from the first base. After removal of 7 bases from V and 6 bases from J, the junction retains 8 bases not matched to a gene. The germline V gene (reference sequence) supplies CDR1 MNHEY and CDR2 SMNVEV. The sequencing here drew on PBMCs, taken around atezolizumab (anti-PD-L1) treatment. The sequence was obtained from a man aged 50 to 60 with urothelial cancer. The chain uses TRBV27 and TRBJ2-1; the junction holds 14 bases that match TRBD2. The CDR3 sequence is CASNLGGTSGSNEQFF. The DNA sequence is given as TGTGCCAGCAACCTTGGGGGGACTAGCGGGAGCAATGAGCAGTTCTTC.